The rows below give T cell receptor beta chains drawn from one sample of a study of T cell responses to AZD1222 COVID-19 vaccine. Assay: immunoSEQ multiplex PCR; the TCRdb copy retains only in-frame clones and omits some. The repertoire holds around 96,000 clones, with just over 85% as singletons. Sequenced here: peripheral blood, sampled 28 days after the second AZD1222 dose. These receptors were collected from an adult who received the AZD1222 COVID-19 vaccine. Both conserved end residues are part of each CDR3. D genes are given only for firm matches. A row's size may be missing; if present it is once, few, many or a size class.

NA NA TRBJ1-1 TRBV11-2 CASSYRENTEAFF TGTGCCAGCAGCTATAGGGAGAACACTGAAGCTTTCTTT
TRBD1 NA TRBJ2-2 TRBV3-1/TRBV3-2 CASSKQGANTGELFF TGTGCCAGCAGCAAACAGGGGGCGAACACCGGGGAGCTGTTTTTT
NA NA TRBJ1-6 TRBV28 CASSLGRWQSGPLHF TGTGCCAGCAGTTTAGGCAGGTGGCAATCGGGACCCCTCCACTTT
TRBD1 NA TRBJ2-1 TRBV5-1 CASSPSLTQGADEQFF TGCGCCAGCAGCCCCTCGTTAACACAGGGGGCGGATGAGCAGTTCTTC
TRBD1 NA TRBJ2-5 TRBV10-3 CAISRDSLGETQYF TGTGCCATCAGCCGGGACAGCCTCGGGGAGACCCAGTACTTC
NA NA TRBJ2-7 TRBV12-3/TRBV12-4 CASSLGQREQYF TGTGCCAGCAGTTTAGGTCAACGCGAGCAGTACTTC
NA NA TRBJ1-2 TRBV28 CASSTSGPNYGYTF TGTGCCAGCAGTACCTCGGGGCCTAACTATGGCTACACCTTC
NA NA TRBJ1-4 TRBV11-2 CASRSGFNEKLFF TGTGCCAGCAGATCCGGGTTTAATGAAAAACTGTTTTTT
TRBD1 NA TRBJ2-2 TRBV18 CASSPPKGAIGELFF TGTGCCAGCTCACCACCAAAGGGGGCAATCGGGGAGCTGTTTTTT
TRBD1 once TRBJ2-2 TRBV7-9 CASSLHRDRYTGELFF TGTGCCAGCAGTCTTCATCGGGACAGGTACACCGGGGAGCTGTTTTTT
NA NA TRBJ1-5 TRBV19 CASNGTPDSQPQHF TGTGCCAGTAATGGGACTCCGGATAGTCAGCCCCAGCATTTT
NA NA TRBJ2-7 TRBV7-3 CASSLDPGYGSLGDEQYF TGTGCCAGCAGCTTGGACCCGGGATATGGGTCTCTCGGAGACGAGCAGTACTTC
NA NA TRBJ1-2 TRBV4-3 CASSQAEVGARHGYTF TGCGCCAGCAGCCAAGCTGAGGTAGGGGCAAGGCATGGCTACACCTTC
TRBD2 NA TRBJ2-3 TRBV20-1 CSASGTSGSRSTDTQYF TGCAGTGCTAGTGGGACTAGCGGGAGCAGGAGCACAGATACGCAGTATTTT
NA NA TRBJ2-7 TRBV28 CASSRRSYEQYF TGTGCCAGCAGTAGACGATCTTACGAGCAGTACTTC
NA few TRBJ2-7 TRBV28 CAILSGTVSYEQYF TGTGCCATCCTCAGCGGGACAGTATCCTACGAGCAGTACTTC
NA NA TRBJ2-3 TRBV11-2 CASSLREGFHTDTQYF TGTGCCAGCAGCTTAAGAGAGGGCTTCCACACAGATACGCAGTATTTT
NA NA TRBJ1-3 TRBV7-9 CASSTSGNTIYF TGTGCCAGCAGCACAAGTGGAAACACCATATATTTT
NA NA TRBJ2-6 TRBV6-5 CASSYQRSGANVLTF TGTGCCAGCAGTTATCAGAGGTCTGGGGCCAACGTCCTGACTTTC
TRBD1 NA TRBJ1-4 TRBV10-3 CAISATGGSEKLFF TGTGCCATCAGTGCTACAGGGGGCAGTGAAAAACTGTTTTTT
NA NA TRBJ2-2 TRBV7-9 CASSSPGTTNTGELFF TGTGCCAGCAGCTCACCCGGGACAACGAACACCGGGGAGCTGTTTTTT
NA NA TRBJ2-1 TRBV11-2 CASSSVRGGRNEQFF TGTGCCAGCAGCTCCGTCAGGGGGGGGCGCAATGAGCAGTTCTTC
NA NA TRBJ2-3 TRBV5-1 CASSSRGASDTQYF TGCGCCAGCAGCTCCCGCGGGGCCTCGGATACGCAGTATTTT
TRBD1 NA TRBJ1-5 TRBV19 CASQDRVPQPQHF TGTGCCAGCCAGGACAGGGTACCTCAGCCCCAGCATTTT
NA medium-sized TRBJ2-7 TRBV4-2 CASSQDSSYEQYF TGTGCCAGCAGCCAAGACTCCTCCTACGAGCAGTACTTC
TRBD1 NA TRBJ1-4 TRBV5-1 CASSFTGTGAGEKLFF TGCGCCAGCAGTTTCACCGGGACAGGGGCAGGAGAAAAACTGTTTTTT
NA NA TRBJ1-2 TRBV28 CASSLGTIYGYTF TGTGCCAGCAGTTTAGGGACAATTTATGGCTACACCTTC
NA NA TRBJ1-4 TRBV7-9 CASSSPREGRGEKLFF TGTGCCAGCAGCTCCCCTAGGGAGGGGCGAGGGGAAAAACTGTTTTTT
NA NA TRBJ2-3 TRBV11-2 CASSLRGQSDTDTQYF TGTGCCAGCAGCCTCCGGGGGCAGAGCGACACAGATACGCAGTATTTT